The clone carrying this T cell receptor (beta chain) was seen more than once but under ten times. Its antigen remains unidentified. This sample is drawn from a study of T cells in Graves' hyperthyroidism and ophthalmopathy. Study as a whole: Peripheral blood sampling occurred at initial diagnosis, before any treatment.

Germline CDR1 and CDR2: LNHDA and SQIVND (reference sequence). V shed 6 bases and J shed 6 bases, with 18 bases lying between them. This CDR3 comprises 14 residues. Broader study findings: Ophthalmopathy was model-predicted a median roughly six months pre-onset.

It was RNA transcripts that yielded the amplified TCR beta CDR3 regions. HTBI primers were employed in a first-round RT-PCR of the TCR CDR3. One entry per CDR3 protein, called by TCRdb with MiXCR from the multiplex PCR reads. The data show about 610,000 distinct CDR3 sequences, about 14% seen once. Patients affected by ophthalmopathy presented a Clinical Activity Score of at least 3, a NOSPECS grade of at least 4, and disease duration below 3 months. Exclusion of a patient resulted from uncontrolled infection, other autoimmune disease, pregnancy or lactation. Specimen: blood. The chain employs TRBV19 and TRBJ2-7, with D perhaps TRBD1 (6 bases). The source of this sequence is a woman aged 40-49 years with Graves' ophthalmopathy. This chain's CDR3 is CASSRTGSHLEQYF. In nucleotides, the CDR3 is TGTGCCAGTAGCCGTACAGGGTCCCATCTCGAGCAGTACTTC.